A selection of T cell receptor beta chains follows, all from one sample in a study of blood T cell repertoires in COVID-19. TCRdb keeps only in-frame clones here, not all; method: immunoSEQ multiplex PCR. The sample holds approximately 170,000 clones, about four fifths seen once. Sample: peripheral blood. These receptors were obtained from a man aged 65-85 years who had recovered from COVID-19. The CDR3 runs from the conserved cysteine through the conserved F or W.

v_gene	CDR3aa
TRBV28	CASSYDRVNQPQHF
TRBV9	CASSGRLAGGSADTQYF
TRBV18	CASSPGTGQAYEQYF
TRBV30	CALRRDNSPLHF
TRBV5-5	CASSLEYGGGFQPQHF
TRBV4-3	CASSQDQQRLGEKLFF
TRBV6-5	CASSYAGRTEAFF
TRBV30	CAWSAYTDTQYF
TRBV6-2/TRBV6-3	CASSLRQGGLNEQFF
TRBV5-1	CASSPGTGKTNEKLFF
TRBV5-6	CASRGGAATSYEQYF
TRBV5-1	CASSLTSGSKVEQFF
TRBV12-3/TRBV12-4	CASTMDLPYEQYF
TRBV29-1	CSVETEDYGYTF
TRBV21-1	CAARQGLGGNQPQHF
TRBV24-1	CATGGLANTGELFF
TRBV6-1	CASSEAGGGAQPQHF
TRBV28	CASSYTGGGYTGELFF
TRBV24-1	CATSDSTGREAFF
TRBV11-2	CASSLVGGPGDSPLHF
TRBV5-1	CASSQAGQGLEAFF
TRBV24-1	CATSDPGQGGDTQYF
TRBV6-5	CASNPDSDSTYEQYF
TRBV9	CASSVGWSTEAFF